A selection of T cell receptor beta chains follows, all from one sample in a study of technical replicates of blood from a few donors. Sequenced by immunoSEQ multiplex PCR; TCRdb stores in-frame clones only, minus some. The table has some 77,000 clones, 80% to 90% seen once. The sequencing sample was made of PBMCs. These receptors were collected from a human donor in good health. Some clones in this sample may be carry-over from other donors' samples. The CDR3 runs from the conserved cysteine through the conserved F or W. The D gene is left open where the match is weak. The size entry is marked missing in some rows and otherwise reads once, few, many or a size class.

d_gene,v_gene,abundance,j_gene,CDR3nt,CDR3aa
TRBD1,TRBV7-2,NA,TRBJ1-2,TGTGCCAGCAGCCCAGGGACAGCCCTATCTAACTATGGCTACACCTTC,CASSPGTALSNYGYTF
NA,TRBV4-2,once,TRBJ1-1,TGTGCCAGCAGCCAAGATATGTGGCGGAACCTTAACACTGAAGCTTTCTTT,CASSQDMWRNLNTEAFF
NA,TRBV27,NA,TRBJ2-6,TGTGCCAGCATCATGGGGGGGGCTTACTCTGGGGCCAACGTCCTGACTTTC,CASIMGGAYSGANVLTF
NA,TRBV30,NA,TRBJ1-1,TGTGCCTGGAGTGTACTAAGAGGGCCTGGACTGAACACTGAAGCTTTCTTT,CAWSVLRGPGLNTEAFF
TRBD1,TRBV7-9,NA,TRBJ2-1,TGTGCCAGCAGCTCGGGACAGGGGGCTCGCAATGAGCAGTTCTTC,CASSSGQGARNEQFF
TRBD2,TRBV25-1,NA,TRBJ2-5,TGTGCCAGCGGCCTAGCGGGGGGCCAAGAGACCCAGTACTTC,CASGLAGGQETQYF
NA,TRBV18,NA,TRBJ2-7,TGTGCCAGCTCCAGAGCGTCAACGTCCTACGAGCAGTACTTC,CASSRASTSYEQYF
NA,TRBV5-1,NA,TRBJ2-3,TGCGCCAGCAGCCTTAGCGGATGGGAAGATACGCAGTATTTT,CASSLSGWEDTQYF
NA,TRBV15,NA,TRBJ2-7,TGTGCCACCAGCAGTGACATTAAAACCTACGAGCAGTACTTC,CATSSDIKTYEQYF
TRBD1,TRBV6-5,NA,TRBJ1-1,TGTGCCAGCAGGAAGGACAGGGCCGGCACTGAAGCTTTCTTT,CASRKDRAGTEAFF
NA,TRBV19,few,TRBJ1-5,TGTGCCAGTAGTATTGTTCGGGGAGGTCAGCCCCAGCATTTT,CASSIVRGGQPQHF
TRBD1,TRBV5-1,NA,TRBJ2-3,TGCGCCAGCAGTCGCCTCGGACAGGGCTCTAGCACAGATACGCAGTATTTT,CASSRLGQGSSTDTQYF
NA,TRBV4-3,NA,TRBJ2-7,TGCGCCAGCAGCCAAGACGATAGCGATTATAAGAGCAACGAGCAGTACTTC,CASSQDDSDYKSNEQYF
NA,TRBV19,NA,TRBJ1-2,TGTGCCAGTAGCGTCGAACAGATATCTAACTATGGCTACACCTTC,CASSVEQISNYGYTF
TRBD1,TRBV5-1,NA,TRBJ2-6,TGCGCCAGCAAAACATGGGGGACAGACCCGACCCGGGCCAACGTCCTGACTTTC,CASKTWGTDPTRANVLTF
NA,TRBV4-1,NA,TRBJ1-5,TGCGCCAGCAGCCCTTCCCCAGGGCTTCGACAGCCCCAGCATTTT,CASSPSPGLRQPQHF
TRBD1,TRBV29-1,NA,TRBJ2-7,TGCAGCGTCTTTCTCCGGGACAGTTCCTACGAGCAGTACTTC,CSVFLRDSSYEQYF
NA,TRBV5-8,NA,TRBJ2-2,TGTGCCAGCAGCTTGATGGTAGTCGGTACCGGGGAGCTGTTTTTT,CASSLMVVGTGELFF
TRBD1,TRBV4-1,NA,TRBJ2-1,TGCGCCAGCAGCCTCCGACAGGGCGACATCTCCTACAATGAGCAGTTCTTC,CASSLRQGDISYNEQFF
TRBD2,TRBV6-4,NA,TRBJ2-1,TGTGCCAGCAGTGACGGGACTAGCGGGAATGAGCAGTTCTTC,CASSDGTSGNEQFF
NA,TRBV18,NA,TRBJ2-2,TGTGCCAGCTCGCGAGACACCGGGGAGCTGTTTTTT,CASSRDTGELFF
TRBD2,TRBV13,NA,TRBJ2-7,TGTGCCAGCAGCTTAGCTAGCGGGAAGTACTACGAGCAGTACTTC,CASSLASGKYYEQYF
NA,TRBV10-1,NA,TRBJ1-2,TGCGCCAGCAGGGGCTCGTGTTTGAGCTATGGCTACACCTTC,CASRGSCLSYGYTF
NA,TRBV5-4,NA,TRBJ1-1,TGTGCCAGCAGCTTGGGGTGGGCAGGGGTGAACACTGAAGCTTTCTTT,CASSLGWAGVNTEAFF
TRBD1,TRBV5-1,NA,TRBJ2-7,TGCGCCAGCAGCTTGGCCGGGCGGGCAGGGGGCTACGAGCAGTACTTC,CASSLAGRAGGYEQYF
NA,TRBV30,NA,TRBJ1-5,TGTGCCTGGAGGGTTTCAGGGATAAGCAATCAGCCCCAGCATTTT,CAWRVSGISNQPQHF
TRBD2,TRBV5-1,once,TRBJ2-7,TGCGCCAGCAGCTTGGTAGCGGGAGAGTTCTACGAGCAGTACTTC,CASSLVAGEFYEQYF
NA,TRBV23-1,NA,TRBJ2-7,TGCGCCAGCAGTCAGGTGCGACTGCATTACGAGCAGTACTTC,CASSQVRLHYEQYF
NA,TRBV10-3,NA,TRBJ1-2,TGTGCCTCCCGGGGAGGAGGCTATGGCTACACCTTC,CASRGGGYGYTF
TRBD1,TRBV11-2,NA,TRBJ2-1,TGTGCCAGCAGCTTAGTATGGTCGGGGACAGGGGGAATCGAGCAGTTCTTC,CASSLVWSGTGGIEQFF
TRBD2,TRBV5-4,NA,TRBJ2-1,TGTGCCAGCAAAGAACTAGCGGGAGTTTTGAATGAGCAGTTCTTC,CASKELAGVLNEQFF
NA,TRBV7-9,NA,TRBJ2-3,TGTGCCAGCAGCCCCCAGGGGAGAAGCACAGATACGCAGTATTTT,CASSPQGRSTDTQYF
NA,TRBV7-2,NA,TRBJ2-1,TGTGCCAGCAGCGACGAGGGTAACAATGAGCAGTTCTTC,CASSDEGNNEQFF
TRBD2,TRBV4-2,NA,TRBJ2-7,TGTGCCAGCAGCCGAGTCGGACTAGCGGACTCCTACGAGCAGTACTTC,CASSRVGLADSYEQYF
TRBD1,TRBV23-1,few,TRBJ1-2,TGCGCCAGCAGTCACTCGGACAGGGGTCACTATGGCTACACCTTC,CASSHSDRGHYGYTF
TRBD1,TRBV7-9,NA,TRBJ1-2,TGTGCCAGCAGCCTCGGAGGACAGGGCAGCTATGGCTACACCTTC,CASSLGGQGSYGYTF
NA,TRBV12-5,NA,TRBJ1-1,TGTGCTAGTGGTCCAGGTACTGAAGCTTTCTTT,CASGPGTEAFF
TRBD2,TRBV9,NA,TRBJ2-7,TGTGCCAGCAGCGCCGGGACTAGTCACGAGCAGTACTTC,CASSAGTSHEQYF
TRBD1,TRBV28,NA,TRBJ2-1,TGTGCCAGCAGTACGCCGCAGACAGGGTCCTACAATGAGCAGTTCTTC,CASSTPQTGSYNEQFF
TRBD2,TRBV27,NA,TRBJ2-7,TGTGCCAGCAGTGTCGGGACTAGCGGGAGGAACGAGCAGTACTTC,CASSVGTSGRNEQYF
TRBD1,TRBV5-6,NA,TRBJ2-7,TGTGCCAGCAGCCAGGGGACAGGGGACATCTACGAGCAGTACTTC,CASSQGTGDIYEQYF
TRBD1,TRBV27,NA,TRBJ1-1,TGTGCCAGCAGCTCAGGGGGCTCGGGCACTGAAGCTTTCTTT,CASSSGGSGTEAFF
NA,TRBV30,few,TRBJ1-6,TGTGCCTGGAGTCGGACAATCTCACCCCTCCACTTT,CAWSRTISPLHF
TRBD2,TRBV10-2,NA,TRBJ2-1,TGCGCCAGCAGGGGGGGTAGCGGGAGCTATGAGCAGTTCTTC,CASRGGSGSYEQFF
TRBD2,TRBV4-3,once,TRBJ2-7,TGCGCCAGCAGCCAAGAGGGGGGGACCAGATACTACGAGCAGTACTTC,CASSQEGGTRYYEQYF
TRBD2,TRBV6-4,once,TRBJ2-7,TGTGCCAGCAGTGACTCTGGCGGGAGAATATACGAGCAGTACTTC,CASSDSGGRIYEQYF
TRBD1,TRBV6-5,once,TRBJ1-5,TGTGCCAGCAGTTACGGGACAGGTAGCAATCAGCCCCAGCATTTT,CASSYGTGSNQPQHF
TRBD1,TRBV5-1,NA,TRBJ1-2,TGCGCCAGCACCATCGGGACAGTCTTTGGCTATGGCTACACCTTC,CASTIGTVFGYGYTF
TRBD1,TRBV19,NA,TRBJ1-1,TGTGCCAGTAGAAGACAGGGTGCGAACACTGAAGCTTTCTTT,CASRRQGANTEAFF
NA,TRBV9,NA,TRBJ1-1,TGTGCCAGCAGCGTAGCCCCACAGCAGGCAGCTTTCTTT,CASSVAPQQAAFF
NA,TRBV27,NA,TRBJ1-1,TGTGCCAGCAGTTTAACTGGGAACACTGAAGCTTTCTTT,CASSLTGNTEAFF
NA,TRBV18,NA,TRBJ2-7,TGTGCCAGCTCACCCTCGCTAAGCTCCTACGAGCAGTACTTC,CASSPSLSSYEQYF
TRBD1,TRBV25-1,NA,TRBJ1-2,TGTGCCAGCAGTGAATACGACAGGGGGTATGGCTACACCTTC,CASSEYDRGYGYTF